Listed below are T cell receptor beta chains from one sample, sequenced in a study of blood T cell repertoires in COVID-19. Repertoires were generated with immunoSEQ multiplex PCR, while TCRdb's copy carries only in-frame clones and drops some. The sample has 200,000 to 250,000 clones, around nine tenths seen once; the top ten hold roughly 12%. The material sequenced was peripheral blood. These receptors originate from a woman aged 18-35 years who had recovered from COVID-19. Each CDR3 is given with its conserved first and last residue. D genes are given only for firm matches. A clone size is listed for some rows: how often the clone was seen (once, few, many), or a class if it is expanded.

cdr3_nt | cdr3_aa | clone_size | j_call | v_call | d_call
TGTGCCAGCAGCGACCGCACGACAGGGGAGTATGGCTACACCTTC | CASSDRTTGEYGYTF | . | TRBJ1-2 | TRBV9 | TRBD1
TGTGCCAGCAGCATATTTAGCGGTAATGAGCAGTTCTTC | CASSIFSGNEQFF | . | TRBJ2-1 | TRBV7-3 | .
TGCAGTGCTAGTGAAGGGGCTGGAGGCTACACCTTC | CSASEGAGGYTF | . | TRBJ1-2 | TRBV20-1 | .
TGTGCCAGCAGTTTAACAGGGATCGGCAACACTGAAGCTTTCTTT | CASSLTGIGNTEAFF | . | TRBJ1-1 | TRBV27 | .
TGTGCCATCAGCGAACCTGGCGGGAGAAGGAATGAGCAGTTCTTC | CAISEPGGRRNEQFF | . | TRBJ2-1 | TRBV10-3 | TRBD2
TGTGCCAGCAGCCCCGCGGGGGGGCAGATGAACACTGAAGCTTTCTTT | CASSPAGGQMNTEAFF | . | TRBJ1-1 | TRBV9 | .
TGTGCCAGCAGCTGGTGGGGCAGGAGCTCCTACAATGAGCAGTTCTTC | CASSWWGRSSYNEQFF | once | TRBJ2-1 | TRBV11-1 | .
TGCGCCAGCAGCTTCGACAGCTCTGGAAACACCATATATTTT | CASSFDSSGNTIYF | . | TRBJ1-3 | TRBV5-1 | .
TGTGCCAGCAGCTTGAAGTGGCTGGACAGGGGACTAACCTACGAGCAGTACTTC | CASSLKWLDRGLTYEQYF | . | TRBJ2-7 | TRBV5-6 | TRBD1
TGTGCCAGCAGTTACGCTACAGGGGGCGGTGAAGCTTTCTTT | CASSYATGGGEAFF | few | TRBJ1-1 | TRBV6-5 | TRBD1
TGTGCCAGCAGCTTAGCGGGAGGGCCCCTCCACGAGCAGTACTTC | CASSLAGGPLHEQYF | . | TRBJ2-7 | TRBV7-6 | TRBD2
TGCGCCAGCAGTCGGGACTTTGGTGAAGCTTTCTTT | CASSRDFGEAFF | . | TRBJ1-1 | TRBV10-2 | .
TGTGCCAGCAGTCATGGGACAGAGCGGGCCTACGAGCAGTACTTC | CASSHGTERAYEQYF | . | TRBJ2-7 | TRBV13 | .
TGTGCCAGCAGCTTACCGGGCAGCGGCTATGGCTACACCTTC | CASSLPGSGYGYTF | . | TRBJ1-2 | TRBV7-2 | .
TGTGCCAGCAGCTTTAATGTCGCCGACAGGGGTTACGAGCAGTACTTC | CASSFNVADRGYEQYF | . | TRBJ2-7 | TRBV13 | TRBD1
TGTGCCAGTATGGGCCGGACCGGGGGCAATGAGCAGTTCTTC | CASMGRTGGNEQFF | . | TRBJ2-1 | TRBV19 | .
TGTGCCAGCAGCTTTAGGGGGAGTGGTCTGGTAGGAGAGACCCAGTACTTC | CASSFRGSGLVGETQYF | . | TRBJ2-5 | TRBV7-7 | .
TGTGCCACCGCGGGACAGGGAAACCCTTGGGATGGCTACACCTTC | CATAGQGNPWDGYTF | . | TRBJ1-2 | TRBV24-1 | TRBD1
TGCGCCAGCAGCTTGGGCAGCTCCTACGAGCAGTACTTC | CASSLGSSYEQYF | . | TRBJ2-7 | TRBV5-1 | .
TGTGCCAGCAGCCAATCAAGGGGACAAAACACCGGGGAGCTGTTTTTT | CASSQSRGQNTGELFF | . | TRBJ2-2 | TRBV11-2 | .
TGTGCCAGCAGTTTCTCTACCTACGAGCAGTACTTC | CASSFSTYEQYF | . | TRBJ2-7 | TRBV6-5 | .
TGTGCCAGCAGTTTATATCTAGGACTAGCACACGAGCAGTACTTC | CASSLYLGLAHEQYF | . | TRBJ2-7 | TRBV27 | TRBD2
TGTGCCAGCAGCGTAGCTGTAGAACGCGAGCAGTACTTC | CASSVAVEREQYF | few | TRBJ2-7 | TRBV9 | .
TGTGCCAGCAGCGCATCGGGATACGACTACGAGCAGTACTTC | CASSASGYDYEQYF | . | TRBJ2-7 | TRBV5-4 | .
TGTGCCAGCAGTCTAGGACAGGGAACTCAGCCCCAGCATTTT | CASSLGQGTQPQHF | . | TRBJ1-5 | TRBV28 | TRBD1
TGTGCCACCACAACTGTCAGGGGAGGGCCCTCCTACAATGAGCAGTTCTTC | CATTTVRGGPSYNEQFF | . | TRBJ2-1 | TRBV15 | .
TGTGCCAGCAGCCCCATGGGGATGAGAGCGGGAAAGTACAATGAGCAGTTCTTC | CASSPMGMRAGKYNEQFF | few | TRBJ2-1 | TRBV6-2/TRBV6-3 | TRBD2
TGTGCCAGCAGCGGGACGGGAGGGCCAGGAAACATTCAGTACTTC | CASSGTGGPGNIQYF | once | TRBJ2-4 | TRBV9 | TRBD2
TGTGCCAGCACGATGACGGCGGGTGACTATGGCTACACCTTC | CASTMTAGDYGYTF | once | TRBJ1-2 | TRBV19 | .
TGTGCCAGCAGCCCGCCCGGGACTAGGGGCTACGAGCAGTACTTC | CASSPPGTRGYEQYF | once | TRBJ2-7 | TRBV28 | TRBD2
TGTGCCAGCAGTTACTCCACAAGCAATCAGCCCCAGCATTTT | CASSYSTSNQPQHF | . | TRBJ1-5 | TRBV6-2/TRBV6-3 | .
TGTGCCAGCAGTTTTAATGACGAGCAGTACTTC | CASSFNDEQYF | . | TRBJ2-7 | TRBV12-3/TRBV12-4 | .
TGTGCCAGCAGCTTAGTAATGGCGGCAGTGGGGAACACTGAAGCTTTCTTT | CASSLVMAAVGNTEAFF | . | TRBJ1-1 | TRBV13 | .
TGCGCCAGCAGCAAGGGGGGAGCGGGAGGGCCCCACGAGCAGTACTTC | CASSKGGAGGPHEQYF | few | TRBJ2-7 | TRBV4-3 | TRBD2
TGTGCCAGCAGCCGTCTAGCGGGAGGCGAGCAGTACTTC | CASSRLAGGEQYF | once | TRBJ2-7 | TRBV6-5 | TRBD2
TGTGCCAGCAGTGAGGGACTAGCGGGATTCTATGAGCAGTTCTTC | CASSEGLAGFYEQFF | . | TRBJ2-1 | TRBV2 | TRBD2
TGTGCCAGCAGCTTAGACCCCTCCCGAGACAGTTCGAACACTGAAGCTTTCTTT | CASSLDPSRDSSNTEAFF | . | TRBJ1-1 | TRBV7-6 | .
TGTGCCAGCAGCTCCCGAGAGCGGTCGTCCTACAATGAGCAGTTCTTC | CASSSRERSSYNEQFF | . | TRBJ2-1 | TRBV5-4 | .
TGTGCCAGCAGGTCCTTGGACAATGCCTACGAGCAGTACTTC | CASRSLDNAYEQYF | . | TRBJ2-7 | TRBV27 | .
TGTGCCAGCAGCTTCCTCGGACTAGCGGGAGACTACGAGCAGTACTTC | CASSFLGLAGDYEQYF | . | TRBJ2-7 | TRBV13 | TRBD2
TGTGCCAGCAGGAGGGTGCGGGCGAACACTGAAGCTTTCTTT | CASRRVRANTEAFF | . | TRBJ1-1 | TRBV9 | .
TGTGCCTGGAGTGTATACAGTACCTACAATGAGCAGTTCTTC | CAWSVYSTYNEQFF | . | TRBJ2-1 | TRBV30 | .
TGTGCCAGCAGCCTAGCGGGAGGGCCTGGTAATGAGCAGTTCTTC | CASSLAGGPGNEQFF | . | TRBJ2-1 | TRBV13 | TRBD2
TGTGCCAGTAGTCCGCGACTAGCGGGAGGCCCCTACAATGAGCAGTTCTTC | CASSPRLAGGPYNEQFF | . | TRBJ2-1 | TRBV19 | TRBD2
TGTGCCAGCAGCTTGGACTTCTACAATGAGCAGTTCTTC | CASSLDFYNEQFF | . | TRBJ2-1 | TRBV7-7 | .
TGTGCCAGCAGCAGAATTGGGCAGGGCGAGCAGTACTTC | CASSRIGQGEQYF | . | TRBJ2-7 | TRBV6-5 | .
TGTGCCAGCAGCCCCGGGGGCACTGAAGCTTTCTTT | CASSPGGTEAFF | . | TRBJ1-1 | TRBV12-3/TRBV12-4 | .
TGTGCCAGCAGCTTATCGGGGACCCAGTACTTC | CASSLSGTQYF | . | TRBJ2-5 | TRBV7-2 | .
TGTGCCACCAGTGAAGCAACCGGGACAGGGAGTATTCTCGAGCAGTTCTTC | CATSEATGTGSILEQFF | . | TRBJ2-1 | TRBV24-1 | TRBD1
TGTGCCAGCAGCTTGGGGAGGTTCGACAATGAGCAGTTCTTC | CASSLGRFDNEQFF | few | TRBJ2-1 | TRBV5-4 | .
TGCGCCAGCAGTGATCTTCAGGGGGACGACTTC | CASSDLQGDDF | . | TRBJ2-5 | TRBV10-2 | TRBD1
TGCGCCAGCAGCCAACTAATCAGGGGGCCTGAAGCTTTCTTT | CASSQLIRGPEAFF | . | TRBJ1-1 | TRBV4-1 | TRBD1
TGTTGTATTCGTTTTGGGGGAGGGTCCTACAATGAGCAGTTCTTC | CCIRFGGGSYNEQFF | . | TRBJ2-1 | TRBV29-1 | TRBD2
TGCGCCAGCAGCCAAGAACAGGGGGTTTGGACTGAAGCTTTCTTT | CASSQEQGVWTEAFF | . | TRBJ1-1 | TRBV4-1 | TRBD1
TGTGCCATACAAGACAGGGGATCTAATTCACCCCTCCACTTT | CAIQDRGSNSPLHF | few | TRBJ1-6 | TRBV19 | TRBD1
TGTGCCAGTAGTATAGATCCACCCCTGGAGTATAGCAATCAGCCCCAGCATTTT | CASSIDPPLEYSNQPQHF | . | TRBJ1-5 | TRBV19 | .
TGTGCCAGCGCGGGGGAGAGAACTGAAGCTTTCTTT | CASAGERTEAFF | . | TRBJ1-1 | TRBV18 | .
TGTGCCAGTAGACTAGACAGGGGGCGCAACTATGGCTACACCTTC | CASRLDRGRNYGYTF | . | TRBJ1-2 | TRBV19 | TRBD1
TGTGCCAGTAGTAGGAGGGGTCCTCAGCCCCAGCATTTT | CASSRRGPQPQHF | . | TRBJ1-5 | TRBV19 | .